This T cell receptor beta chain was found in a study of persistence of HIV-infected CD4 T cells. Study summary: The sample holds CD4+ T cells responsive to CMV or HIV-1 Gag. Regarding the study as a whole: CMV- and Gag-responding cells had lower TCRbeta richness than CD3/CD28-responding cells.

Lysates of CMV-infected fibroblasts at approximately 9.4 ug/mL stimulated these cells. CD40L-negative CD69-negative CD45RO-high memory CD4+ T cells were sorted as populations depleted of antigen-responding cells. Adults with HIV-1 started suppressive ART while chronically infected. Trimming took 5 bases from V and 5 from J, leaving 19 bases between them. CDR3 size: 16 residues. Germline V gene data show CDR1 as SGHVS and CDR2 as FQNEAQ. In the case of this clone: What it recognizes is unknown.

Sequencing used immunoSEQ version 4 in survey mode. Template was genomic DNA at around 9.7 ng/uL, with up to 1 ug used per sample. Measured with immunoSEQ multiplex PCR; TCRdb has only the in-frame clones, and not every one. The sample gives over 30,000 clones, roughly 87% of which show up once; about 6% is in the top ten. Sample: CD4+ T cells sorted from PBMCs after roughly 18-hour stimulation, taken from a patient who received antiretroviral therapy. The TCR sequence derives from an adult woman with HIV who was CMV-seropositive. V usage is TRBV7-8 and J usage is TRBJ1-5; D gene unclear. CDR3 coding DNA: TGTGCCAGCAGCCCCAATAGGGCGGGTTTTTATCAGCCCCAGCATTTT. This encodes CASSPNRAGFYQPQHF.